The entry below gives a single TCR beta chain sequence along with its context. The antigen is not known. V lost 5 bases and J lost 5, with 10 bases in between. CDR1 is SNHLY and CDR2 is FYNNEI in the germline V gene. The CDR3 spans 13 residues. The study tagged each TCR cDNA molecule with a unique molecular identifier. Using its own MiXCR run on the 5' RACE reads, TCRdb lists one record per CDR3 protein. The sample consists of roughly 40,000 distinct CDR3 sequences, about 6.7% of them appearing once. The data originate from a study of spatial heterogeneity in lung cancer. Overall study: TCR and UMI combinations that were unique each appeared, on average, more than ten times in raw reads.

Study-wide results and limits: TCRs found ubiquitously expanded in tumor appeared in blood more at resection than at follow-up.

The sample's time point: sample taken at primary tumor resection. Tumor, nontumor lung or frozen PBMC supplied whole RNA, sequenced without sorting. This sequence joins TRBV2 and TRBJ2-1; D ambiguous. This sequence was found in a female donor with early-stage non-small cell lung cancer. The sample consisted of PBMCs, taken at surgery. The CDR3 loop reads CASSNLRDNEQFF. The CDR3 coding sequence is TGTGCCAGCAGTAACCTCCGGGACAATGAGCAGTTCTTC.